These T cell receptor beta chains were read from a single sample in a study of beta chain features in type 1 diabetes. Profiling relied on immunoSEQ multiplex PCR, and the TCRdb table lists in-frame clones only, not all of them. The sample includes just over 450,000 clones, approximately 31% seen only once; the top ten take about 0.065%. Material: naive CD4+ T cells from blood. The receptors originated from a man between 18 and 29 years old in good health. Both conserved end residues are part of each CDR3. Each record gives: J gene, D gene, clone size, V gene, CDR3 protein, CDR3 DNA. D genes are given only for firm matches. Clone size is shown for a subset of rows, as once, few, many or a class of expanded clone.

TRBJ2-7	TRBD2	few	TRBV5-1	CASSISGMRSYEQYF	TGCGCCAGCAGCATTAGCGGGATGAGATCCTACGAGCAGTACTTC
TRBJ2-3	NA	NA	TRBV4-1	CASSQVTPWDTQYF	TGCGCCAGCAGCCAAGTGACCCCTTGGGATACGCAGTATTTT
TRBJ2-3	NA	NA	TRBV29-1	CSVEGRSTDTQYF	TGCAGCGTTGAGGGACGGTCCACAGATACGCAGTATTTT
TRBJ1-1	NA	NA	TRBV20-1	CSARDLREAFF	TGCAGTGCTAGAGATCTACGTGAAGCTTTCTTT
TRBJ2-7	NA	NA	TRBV9	CASSVADGYEQYF	TGTGCCAGCAGCGTAGCCGATGGATACGAGCAGTACTTC
TRBJ2-7	TRBD1	few	TRBV29-1	CSAWTGVAYEQYF	TGCAGCGCTTGGACAGGGGTCGCCTACGAGCAGTACTTC
TRBJ2-3	NA	few	TRBV2	CARRGDSDTQYF	TGTGCTAGACGGGGAGACTCAGATACGCAGTATTTT
TRBJ2-5	NA	NA	TRBV30	CAWSVVRGETQYF	TGTGCCTGGAGTGTAGTCAGGGGAGAGACCCAGTACTTC
TRBJ2-2	NA	NA	TRBV6-6	CASSYYATGELFF	TGTGCCAGCAGTTACTATGCGACCGGGGAGCTGTTTTTT
TRBJ2-4	TRBD1	NA	TRBV11-2	CASRPTGAQNIQYF	TGTGCCAGCAGGCCTACAGGGGCTCAAAACATTCAGTACTTC
TRBJ2-5	NA	few	TRBV19	CASSIMADQTQYF	TGTGCCAGTAGTATAATGGCAGACCAGACCCAGTACTTC
TRBJ1-2	NA	NA	TRBV28	CASSLVAYGYTF	TGTGCCAGCAGTTTGGTCGCGTATGGCTACACCTTC
TRBJ1-1	NA	NA	TRBV7-9	CASSLVHPEAFF	TGTGCCAGCAGCTTAGTTCACCCCGAGGCTTTCTTT
TRBJ2-7	TRBD2	NA	TRBV4-1	CASSQVGTSGKYEQYF	TGCGCCAGCAGCCAAGTTGGGACTAGCGGAAAGTACGAGCAGTACTTC
TRBJ2-1	TRBD2	few	TRBV29-1	CSPLVVGTTNEQFF	TGCAGCCCCCTTGTTGTAGGGACTACCAATGAGCAGTTCTTC
TRBJ1-4	NA	NA	TRBV13	CASSSPGHGGLNEKLFF	TGTGCCAGCAGCTCCCCGGGACACGGGGGACTTAATGAAAAACTGTTTTTT
TRBJ2-2	TRBD2	NA	TRBV7-2	CASSLVGTSGSGTGELFF	TGTGCCAGCAGCCTAGTGGGGACTAGCGGGAGCGGAACCGGGGAGCTGTTTTTT
TRBJ2-1	NA	few	TRBV10-3	CAISDLGPVSYNEQFF	TGTGCCATCAGTGACCTGGGACCAGTCTCCTACAATGAGCAGTTCTTC
TRBJ2-7	TRBD1	few	TRBV7-2	CASSSDRGRYEQYF	TGTGCCAGCAGCTCGGACAGGGGTCGGTACGAGCAGTACTTC
TRBJ2-5	NA	few	TRBV4-1	CASSQRAEQETQYF	TGCGCCAGCAGCCAACGCGCTGAACAAGAGACCCAGTACTTC
TRBJ2-3	NA	NA	TRBV7-3	CASSLIRGDTQYF	TGTGCCAGCAGCTTAATTAGGGGAGATACGCAGTATTTT
TRBJ2-5	NA	NA	TRBV6-9	CASSNDYRDRQETQYF	TGTGCCAGCAGTAACGACTACAGGGACCGCCAAGAGACCCAGTACTTC
TRBJ2-3	TRBD1	NA	TRBV15	CATSRVGDRAEDTQYF	TGTGCCACCAGCAGAGTAGGAGACAGGGCCGAAGATACGCAGTATTTT
TRBJ2-3	NA	few	TRBV6-6	CASSGAQTDTQYF	TGTGCCAGCAGTGGCGCTCAGACAGATACGCAGTATTTT
TRBJ1-1	NA	NA	TRBV5-1	CASSLGAGANTEAFF	TGCGCCAGCAGCTTGGGTGCAGGGGCTAACACTGAAGCTTTCTTT
TRBJ2-2	NA	few	TRBV9	CASSVIDTGELFF	TGTGCCAGCAGCGTAATCGACACCGGGGAGCTGTTTTTT
TRBJ2-3	TRBD1	NA	TRBV7-6	CASSHRGYTDTQYF	TGTGCCAGCAGCCACAGGGGATACACAGATACGCAGTATTTT
TRBJ2-5	TRBD1	few	TRBV5-6	CASSLTGVRETQYF	TGTGCCAGCAGCTTGACAGGGGTTCGCGAGACCCAGTACTTC
TRBJ2-1	NA	few	TRBV20-1	CSARAINEQFF	TGCAGTGCTAGAGCGATTAATGAGCAGTTCTTC
TRBJ2-5	NA	few	TRBV4-1	CASSRGVMETQYF	TGCGCCAGCAGCCGGGGAGTTATGGAGACCCAGTACTTC
TRBJ2-1	TRBD2	few	TRBV18	CASSPLGTSRGNEQFF	TGTGCCAGCTCACCCCTCGGGACTAGCAGAGGCAATGAGCAGTTCTTC
TRBJ2-1	NA	NA	TRBV19	CASSLMTSHEQFF	TGTGCCAGTAGTCTGATGACAAGCCATGAGCAGTTCTTC
TRBJ2-1	NA	NA	TRBV2	CASSPRIYEQFF	TGTGCCAGCAGCCCCAGAATCTATGAGCAGTTCTTC
TRBJ2-5	TRBD2	few	TRBV7-2	CASSPRLAGYQETQYF	TGTGCCAGCAGCCCGAGACTAGCGGGATACCAAGAGACCCAGTACTTC
TRBJ2-1	TRBD2	few	TRBV27	CASSPRPAGGYEQFF	TGTGCCAGCAGTCCAAGACCAGCGGGAGGGTATGAGCAGTTCTTC
TRBJ1-6	NA	NA	TRBV15	CATSRERGGVNSPLHF	TGTGCCACCAGCAGAGAAAGGGGGGGTGTTAATTCACCCCTCCACTTT
TRBJ2-5	NA	NA	TRBV18	CASSPINMETQYF	TGTGCCAGCTCACCAATAAATATGGAGACCCAGTACTTC
TRBJ1-1	TRBD1	NA	TRBV10-3	CAISSTGVNTEAFF	TGTGCCATCAGTTCTACAGGGGTGAACACTGAAGCTTTCTTT
TRBJ2-7	TRBD2	few	TRBV10-3	CAISEAGVYEQYF	TGTGCCATCAGTGAGGCGGGGGTCTACGAGCAGTACTTC
TRBJ2-5	TRBD2	few	TRBV5-4	CASSRGASGSQETQYF	TGTGCCAGCAGCCGAGGGGCTAGCGGGAGCCAAGAGACCCAGTACTTC
TRBJ2-3	NA	NA	TRBV14	CASSRRARPSTDTQYF	TGTGCCAGCAGCCGACGAGCGAGACCTAGCACAGATACGCAGTATTTT
TRBJ2-7	TRBD2	NA	TRBV15	CATSRDGLAGPNEREQYF	TGTGCCACCAGCAGAGACGGACTAGCGGGACCTAATGAGAGGGAGCAGTACTTC
TRBJ2-2	TRBD1	NA	TRBV5-1	CASSYQGAAGELFF	TGCGCCAGCAGCTACCAGGGGGCGGCCGGGGAGCTGTTTTTT
TRBJ2-5	NA	NA	TRBV28	CASNSGRETQYF	TGTGCCAGCAATAGCGGAAGAGAGACCCAGTACTTC
TRBJ2-5	NA	NA	TRBV15	CATSRDQPSHQETQYF	TGTGCCACCAGCAGAGATCAACCATCCCACCAAGAGACCCAGTACTTC
TRBJ1-1	NA	NA	TRBV6-6	CASRNHRDTEAFF	TGTGCCAGCAGAAACCACAGGGACACTGAAGCTTTCTTT
TRBJ1-2	NA	few	TRBV30	CAWSVRGNYGYTF	TGTGCCTGGAGTGTACGGGGGAACTATGGCTACACCTTC
TRBJ1-4	NA	few	TRBV19	CASSWGPTEKLFF	TGTGCCAGTAGCTGGGGGCCCACTGAAAAACTGTTTTTT
TRBJ2-3	TRBD2	few	TRBV7-2	CASSLALTSGDTQYF	TGTGCCAGCAGCTTAGCTCTGACTAGCGGAGATACGCAGTATTTT
TRBJ2-5	TRBD1	NA	TRBV7-9	CASSPRGTTEETQYF	TGTGCCAGCAGCCCCAGGGGGACAACAGAAGAGACCCAGTACTTC
TRBJ1-1	NA	few	TRBV4-2	CASSQPPRAEAFF	TGTGCCAGCAGCCAACCCCCGCGGGCCGAAGCTTTCTTT